The clone carrying this TCR beta chain showed up just a few times. The data were taken from a study of T-cell memory formation after mild COVID-19. TCRdb ran MiXCR on the 5' RACE reads and lists one entry per CDR3 protein. The table has over 450,000 distinct CDR3 sequences, approximately 20% seen once. The germline gives CDR1 SEHNR, CDR2 FQNEAQ (reference sequence). The CDR3 runs to 15 residues. V lost 5 bases and J lost 0, with 11 bases in between. The chain recombines TRBV7-9 with TRBJ1-3, with a tentative D call TRBD1 (5 bases). The sample comprised PBMCs or a T cell subset sorted from them (not recorded which). The sequence was obtained from an adult woman who had mild COVID-19 (a few samples of this study predate the infection). Cell type and time point are not known. The CDR3 nucleotides are TGTGCCAGCAGCGAAAGGACAAGCTCTGGAAACACCATATATTTT. This sequence encodes CASSERTSSGNTIYF. Full variable domain (remainder filled in from reference TRBV7-9 and TRBJ1-3): DTGVSQNPRHKITKRGQNVTFRCDPISEHNRLYWYRQTLGQGPEFLTYFQNEAQLEKSRLLSDRFSAERPKGSFSTLEIQRTEQGDSAMYLCASSERTSSGNTIYFGEGSWLTVV.